What follows are 16 T cell receptor beta chains derived from one specimen sequenced in a study of shared clonotypes between healthy human individuals. TCRdb's table, derived via immunoSEQ multiplex PCR, lists solely in-frame clones and lacks some. This table has over 1.5 million clones, around 98% appearing once. Input material: naive CD4+ T cells sorted from blood. Subset given: CD45RA+ positively selected. Receptors originate from a man under 40 in good health.

The chain is built from TRBV5-4 and TRBJ1-1; D uncertain. V lost 0 bases and J lost 6, with 12 bases in between. Germline CDR1 reads SGHNT; CDR2 reads YYREEE (reference sequence). The CDR3 totals 14 residues. In DNA form, the CDR3 reads TGTGCCAGCAGCTTGGGGAGGGATCTCCCTGAAGCTTTCTTT. Amino acids: CASSLGRDLPEAFF. Based on the CDR3 plus reference TRBV5-4 and TRBJ1-1, the full variable domain is ETGVTQSPTHLIKTRGQQVTLRCSSQSGHNTVSWYQQALGQGPQFIFQYYREEENGRGNFPPRFSGLQFPNYSSELNVNALELDDSALYLCASSLGRDLPEAFFGQGTRLTVV.

This chain connects TRBV9 to TRBJ2-1, with 12 bases matching TRBD2. With V trimmed by 2 bases and J by 0 bases, 9 bases remained unmatched. The germline gives CDR1 SGDLS, CDR2 YYNGEE. The CDR3 contains 19 residues. The CDR3 is CASSVGTSGYLSSYNEQFF. The DNA for the CDR3 is TGTGCCAGCAGCGTCGGGACTAGCGGGTACCTGAGCTCCTACAATGAGCAGTTCTTC.

CDR3 in amino acids: CASTSGQGAMGTDTQYF. CDR3 bases: TGTGCCAGTACGAGTGGACAGGGGGCGATGGGCACAGATACGCAGTATTTT. The chain joins TRBV5-6 to TRBJ2-3; 11 bases match TRBD1. Losses at the gene ends were 8 bases for V and 1 base for J; bases not matched to a gene: 12. CDR3 length: 17 amino acids. The V gene's germline CDR1 is SGHDT and CDR2 YYEEEE. Supplemented by reference TRBV5-6 and TRBJ2-3, the full variable domain reads DAGVTQSPTHLIKTRGQQVTLRCSPKSGHDTVSWYQQALGQGPQFIFQYYEEEERQRGNFPDRFSGHQFPNYSSELNVNALLLGDSALYLCASTSGQGAMGTDTQYFGPGTRLTVL.

The V gene is TRBV7-9, the J gene TRBJ2-5; unclear D gene. V lost 1 base and J 3 bases, leaving 6 bases between the germline ends. CDR1 and CDR2 from the germline V gene are SEHNR and FQNEAQ (reference sequence). The CDR3 loop spans 13 amino acids. The CDR3 is CASSLVAKETQYF. The CDR3 DNA sequence: TGTGCCAGCAGCTTAGTCGCGAAAGAGACCCAGTACTTC.

CDR3 in amino acids: CSVCQGAGSNQPQHF. CDR3 in DNA: TGCAGCGTTTGCCAGGGGGCCGGTAGCAATCAGCCCCAGCATTTT. The genes are TRBV29-1 and TRBJ1-5; 8 bases are shared with TRBD1. Looked up from germline, CDR1 is SQVTM and CDR2 is ANQGSEA. With 5 bases clipped from V and 0 bases from J, the junction kept 6 bases outside the gene matches. The CDR3 is 15 amino acids. Full variable domain (outside the CDR3, taken from reference TRBV29-1 and TRBJ1-5): SAVISQKPSRDICQRGTSLTIQCQVDSQVTMMFWYRQQPGQSLTLIATANQGSEATYESGFVIDKFPISRPNLTFSTLTVSNMSPEDSSIYLCSVCQGAGSNQPQHFGDGTRLSIL.

The V gene is TRBV30, the J gene TRBJ1-2, with 8 bases lining up with TRBD1. V lost 6 bases to trimming and J lost 8 bases; unmatched junction nucleotides: 8. The V gene's germline CDR1 is GTSNPN and CDR2 SVGIG (reference sequence). This CDR3 region has 12 residues. The CDR3 DNA follows: TGTGCCTGCCCCCTGACAGGGGTGGGCTACACCTTC. Its translation: CACPLTGVGYTF.

This clone was seen just once. Here the CDR3 DNA reads TGTGCCAGCAGCTTAGAGTCCGGGATCTTTCATACGCAGTATTTT. Protein: CASSLESGIFHTQYF. The V call is TRBV11-3, the J call TRBJ2-3; D might be TRBD2 (5 bases). Looked up from germline, CDR1 is SGHNT and CDR2 is YENEEA. This CDR3 region has 15 residues. With 0 bases removed from V and 7 bases from J, the gap between germline ends came to 14 bases.

In its sample, this clone was seen a few times. Different DNA sequences within this sample yield the same CDR3. The chain employs TRBV5-6 and TRBJ2-5; tentative D call: TRBD1 (5 bases). The CDR3 is 13 amino acids. Germline V gene sequence: CDR1 SGHDT, CDR2 YYEEEE. V lost 0 bases, J lost 2 bases, and 5 bases lay in between. The CDR3 DNA follows: TGTGCCAGCAGCTTGGGACAGCAAGAGACCCAGTACTTC. Translation gives CASSLGQQETQYF.

The chain carries TRBV10-2 and TRBJ2-7; no firm D call. Germline lookup yields CDR1 WSHSY and CDR2 SAAADI. CDR3 length equals 15 residues. The germline V and J ends were trimmed by 7 bases and 2 bases, with 18 bases remaining between them. CDR3 DNA sequence: TGCGCCAGCAAGGAAGTAAAGCAACACCCCTACGAGCAGTACTTC. It specifies CASKEVKQHPYEQYF.

This clone was seen only once. The chain combines TRBV25-1 with TRBJ2-7; perhaps TRBD2 as D (6 bases). Between the trimmed V and J ends, which lost 4 bases and 2 bases, there was a span of 12 bases. Germline lookup yields CDR1 MGHDK and CDR2 SYGVNS. This CDR3 contains 14 residues. In nucleotides, the CDR3 is TGTGCCAGCAGTGCACTCGGGGGAGCCTACGAGCAGTACTTC. Protein: CASSALGGAYEQYF.

This sequence joins TRBV11-2 and TRBJ2-7; D assignment may be TRBD1 or TRBD2 (5 bases each). Germline loops: CDR1 SGHAT, CDR2 FQNNGV. CDR3 length: 16 amino acids. V was shortened by 5 bases and J by 2 bases, with 19 bases between the two germline ends. The CDR3 DNA reads TGTGCCAGCAGCACCCACCGGGACCCTGGGGCCTACGAGCAGTACTTC. This sequence encodes CASSTHRDPGAYEQYF.

This chain uses TRBV6-1 with TRBJ1-3; D unclear. Germline CDR1 and CDR2: MNHNS and SASEGT. This CDR3 region has 12 residues. V was shortened by 9 bases and J by 4 bases, with 10 bases between the two germline ends. The CDR3 reads CASRTLGNTIYF. DNA of the CDR3: TGTGCCAGTAGGACTCTCGGAAACACCATATATTTT.

The chain uses TRBV28 and TRBJ1-2, with 9 bases that match TRBD1. This CDR3 comprises 13 residues. V dropped 4 bases and J dropped 11; count of bases not matched to a gene: 8. Germline CDR1 and CDR2: MDHEN and SYDVKM. The CDR3 DNA reads as TGTGCCAGCAGTTCTACTACCGGGACAGGGTACACCTTC. Encoded protein: CASSSTTGTGYTF.

The rearrangement links TRBV27 to TRBJ1-1, with a tentative D call TRBD1 (5 bases). The CDR3 spans 17 residues. The V gene lost 1 base and the J gene lost 0 bases, with 15 bases spanning the gap. Germline CDR1 is MNHEY and CDR2 is SMNVEV (reference sequence). Written as DNA, the CDR3 is TGTGCCAGCAGTTTATTGGGGGGGAATAGAATGAACACTGAAGCTTTCTTT. It encodes CASSLLGGNRMNTEAFF.

This chain uses TRBV2 with TRBJ1-4; possibly TRBD1 for D (6 bases). The CDR3 sequence is 14 residues long. V lost 7 bases and J lost 0, with 9 bases in between. Looked up from germline, CDR1 is SNHLY and CDR2 is FYNNEI. The CDR3 loop is CASTRGATNEKLFF. The CDR3 DNA follows: TGTGCCAGCACGAGGGGGGCAACTAATGAAAAACTGTTTTTT.

This clone was seen only once. The rearrangement joins TRBV5-4 to TRBJ2-2; 13 nucleotides agree with TRBD2. After removal of 4 bases from V and 6 bases from J, the junction contained 9 bases not matched to a gene. Looked up from germline, CDR1 is SGHNT and CDR2 is YYREEE (reference sequence). The CDR3 is made up of 17 amino acids. CDR3 residues: CASSPAPGLAGAGELFF. The DNA of the CDR3 is TGTGCCAGCAGCCCCGCCCCCGGACTAGCGGGAGCCGGGGAGCTGTTTTTT.